This T cell receptor beta chain is drawn from a study of blood T cell repertoires in COVID-19. Authors' processing steps: From reference gene primer amplification, estimates of nucleated cell counts were derived. Measured with immunoSEQ multiplex PCR; TCRdb has only the in-frame clones, and not every one. The V and J calls and clone size are taken from that table; D and trimming were inferred from the DNA. This table has more than 300,000 clones, roughly 88% appearing once. Per germline, CDR1 LGHNA and CDR2 YSLEER. Trimming removed 4 bases at V and 0 bases at J, with 18 bases between. The CDR3 loop spans 17 amino acids.

The V call is TRBV4-3, the J call TRBJ1-1; a possible D gene is TRBD1 (6 bases). Sequencing was done on a sample of peripheral blood. The source of this sequence is a woman in her forties or fifties with acute or convalescent COVID-19. The CDR3, as DNA: TGCGCCAGCAGCCCCCGGACAGCGTCCTTTTTGAACACTGAAGCTTTCTTT. This encodes CASSPRTASFLNTEAFF.